These 16 T cell receptor beta chains share one sample of origin, sequenced in a study of tumor-infiltrating lymphocytes in primary liver carcinoma. TCR beta cDNA was made from roughly 500 ng total RNA with a constant-region primer. Investigators got TCR beta libraries out of three nested multiplex PCR rounds, done with slightly modified ARM-PCR. Use of TRBV1-TRBV30 forward primers with a C-beta reverse primer characterized the first two PCR rounds, which lasted about 10 cycles each. TCRdb analysed the multiplex PCR reads with MiXCR anew, one entry per CDR3 protein. The sample includes approximately 190,000 distinct CDR3 sequences, 70% to 90% seen only once; the top ten take 15% to 20%. Taking roughly 18-32 mg of unsorted bulk tissue, the authors co-extracted RNA and DNA. Sequencing was carried out using tumor tissue from primary liver carcinoma. The receptors derive from a man in his forties with primary liver carcinoma and hepatitis B virus infection.

With respect to this clonotype: One junction end does not reproduce the germline sequence, and a read error may be involved. This chain joins TRBV6-1 and TRBJ2-4, with no clear D. Germline V gives CDR1 MNHNS, CDR2 SASEGT. The CDR3 runs 17 residues. The CDR3 is CASSGGTTREAKNIQCF. CDR3 DNA: TGTGCCAGCAGTGGAGGTACTACAAGGGAAGCCAAAAACATTCAATGCTTC.

The genes are TRBV7-3 and TRBJ2-5; TRBD2 is a possible D gene (5 bases). V was pared by 0 bases and J by 1 base, with 12 bases between. This CDR3 has 16 residues. Germline V CDR1 and CDR2: SGHTA, FQGTGA. The CDR3 protein is CASSLTGSSLQETQYF. The DNA for the CDR3 is TGTGCCAGCAGCTTAACTGGGAGCTCCCTCCAAGAGACCCAGTACTTC.

Concerning this clonotype itself: One end of the junction fails to match germline, which may point to a read error. This chain uses TRBV10-3 with TRBJ1-1; a possible D gene is TRBD1 (6 bases). The germline gives CDR1 ENHRY, CDR2 SYGVKD. This CDR3 is 14 amino acids long. DNA for the CDR3: TGTGCCATCCAAGGGGGACGAGTGAACACTGAAACTTTCTTT. Protein: CAIQGGRVNTETFF.

This clonotype was picked up a small number of times. At one end the junction does not follow the germline gene, possibly because of a read error. The rearrangement joins TRBV11-3 to TRBJ1-1; a possible D gene is TRBD1 (5 bases). Germline lookup yields CDR1 SGHNT and CDR2 YENEEA. This CDR3 region has 13 residues. The CDR3 protein is CVSSLAGYTQAFF. In DNA, the CDR3 is TGTGTCAGCAGCCTTGCAGGGTACACTCAAGCTTTCTTT.

The rearrangement joins TRBV7-9 to TRBJ1-1; D call uncertain. The CDR3 length is 14 residues. Germline CDR1 SEHNR, CDR2 FQNEAQ (reference sequence). V was clipped by 5 bases and J by 8 bases, with 18 bases between them. The CDR3 DNA reads as TGTGCCAGCAGCATCAGACGGTCCAAAGAAGAAGCTTTCTTT. It specifies CASSIRRSKEEAFF.

Details on this clonotype: The conserved closing phenylalanine or tryptophan is absent in this CDR3, likely reflecting a read error. The genes are TRBV5-1 and TRBJ2-5; 7 nucleotides line up with TRBD2. The CDR3 runs 15 residues. Germline assignment: CDR1 SGHRS and CDR2 YFSETQ. The CDR3: CASSLAGTTEETQYL. CDR3 bases: TGCGCGAGCAGCTTGGCGGGGACTACCGAGGAGACCCAGTACCTC.

Remarks on this clonotype: Relative to the germline gene, one junction end is altered; a read error may explain this. The rearrangement uses TRBV10-3 and TRBJ2-3, with 7 bases aligning to TRBD2. The CDR3 is 16 amino acids. Germline V gene sequence: CDR1 ENHRY, CDR2 SYGVKD. In DNA, the CDR3 is TGTGCCATCAATGAGTCCTGGACGGGAGGCTCAGATACGAAGTTTTTT. This codes for CAINESWTGGSDTKFF.

Notes on this clonotype: Its ends do not fully match the called genes, so a read error is possible. J is TRBJ2-1 and V is TRBV11-3; D is ambiguous. The germline V gene has CDR1 SGHNT and CDR2 YENEEA. This CDR3 comprises 14 residues. The CDR3 DNA reads as TGTGCTAGCAGCTTAGATGTCTCGAACAATGAGCAGTTCTTC. Translation gives CASSLDVSNNEQFF.

The chain links TRBV28 to TRBJ2-5; perhaps TRBD1 as D (5 bases). CDR1 is MDHEN, CDR2 SYDVKM, per germline. Trimming took off 5 bases at V and 5 bases at J, with 18 bases between the two ends. The CDR3 is made up of 15 amino acids. DNA of the CDR3: TGTGCCAGCAGTCGTACAGGTGTCAAGTGGGAGACCCAGTACTTC. It specifies CASSRTGVKWETQYF.

On this clonotype itself: Compared with germline, one end of the junction differs, possibly owing to a read error. This rearrangement joins TRBV5-6 to TRBJ2-7; D is unresolved. From germline, CDR1 is SGHDT and CDR2 YYEEEE. The CDR3 length is 14 residues. CDR3 in amino acids: CANTMDVSSYEQYF. CDR3 sequence (DNA): TGTGCCAACACCATGGACGTAAGCTCCTATGAGCAGTACTTC. Complete variable domain (other parts from reference TRBV5-6 and TRBJ2-7): DAGVTQSPTHLIKTRGQQVTLRCSPKSGHDTVSWYQQALGQGPQFIFQYYEEEERQRGNFPDRFSGHQFPNYSSELNVNALLLGDSALYLCANTMDVSSYEQYFGPGTRLTVT.

V gene TRBV29-1 combines with J gene TRBJ2-3; D uncertain. Germline lookup yields CDR1 SQVTM and CDR2 ANQGSEA. V lost 4 bases to trimming and J lost 4 bases, with 9 bases between them. The CDR3 consists of 12 residues. In nucleotides, the CDR3 is TGCAGCGTTGCCCTCGGGCCAGATACGCAGTATTTT. Its protein product is CSVALGPDTQYF.

This clonotype showed up just once. Mismatch with germline at one junction end may stem from a read error. This chain joins TRBV6-2 or TRBV6-3 and TRBJ1-4, with TRBD1 matching 9 bases. The CDR3 runs to 19 residues. Germline loops: CDR1 MNHEY, CDR2 SVGEGT. The DNA for the CDR3 is TGTGCCAGCAGTGACATCCGGGACAGGGAATTCTCAAATAATGAAAAACTGCTTTTT. Translating it yields CASSDIRDREFSNNEKLLF.

This sequence joins TRBV7-9 and TRBJ1-2; TRBD1 is a possible D gene (5 bases). Trimming took 7 bases from V and 8 from J, leaving 20 bases between them. Per the germline V gene, CDR1 is SEHNR and CDR2 is FQNEAQ (reference sequence). The CDR3 is 14 residues long. The CDR3, as DNA: TGTGCCAGCACCACATCTAGGGGAGAGCTGGGCTACACCTTC. As protein: CASTTSRGELGYTF.

This clonotype was observed a few times. The chain is built from TRBV5-1 and TRBJ2-1; D not certain. CDR3 length: 14 residues. V dropped 5 bases and J dropped 3 bases, with 12 bases sitting between them. Germline V gene lookup returns CDR1 SGHRS and CDR2 YFSETQ. The CDR3 DNA follows: TGCGCCAGCAGTCCGGAGCTCTTCTACAATGAGCAGTTCTTC. This translates into CASSPELFYNEQFF. The whole variable domain, remainder taken from reference TRBV5-1 and TRBJ2-1, is KAGVTQTPRYLIKTRGQQVTLSCSPISGHRSVSWYQQTPGQGLQFLFEYFSETQRNKGNFPGRFSGRQFSNSRSEMNVSTLELGDSALYLCASSPELFYNEQFFGPGTRLTVL.

Of note for this clonotype: At one of its ends the junction is not consistent with the germline gene, which may arise from a read error. The rearrangement links TRBV28 to TRBJ1-5, with D unresolved. The CDR3 extends over 15 amino acids. Germline lookup yields CDR1 MDHEN and CDR2 SYDVKM. In nucleotides, the CDR3 is TGTGCCAGCAGTCCCCCAGGACTTAGCATTCAGCTCCAGCATTTT. This encodes CASSPPGLSIQLQHF.

This clonotype appeared a single time. V gene TRBV28 combines with J gene TRBJ2-7; D unresolved. V was trimmed by 0 bases and J by 6 bases, leaving 15 bases between them. CDR3 length: 15 amino acids. Germline CDR1 reads MDHEN; CDR2 reads SYDVKM. In DNA, the CDR3 is TGTGCCAGCAGTTTATGGGGCAGGAACATGATCGAGCAGTACTTC. Its protein is CASSLWGRNMIEQYF.